A selection of T cell receptor beta chains follows, all from one sample in a study of T cells expressing NK-cell markers. For each CDR3 protein, TCRdb gives one entry from its re-call of the 5' RACE reads, without DNA. The sample has about 400,000 distinct CDR3 sequences. The sequencing sample was made of blood T cells: a sorted CD56 or NKG2C T cell subset, CD4+ or CD8+ T cells, or bulk PBMC T cells (not recorded which). These receptors came from a woman aged 50 to 60 in good health. Both conserved end residues are part of each CDR3.

j_call cdr3_length v_call cdr3_aa
TRBJ2-1 13 TRBV29-1 CSVRLVMVGEQFF
TRBJ2-5 14 TRBV5-6 CASSFSNLQETQYF
TRBJ1-6 14 TRBV25-1 CASTRGLVGSPLHF
TRBJ2-3 15 TRBV5-1 CASSSLNSFKDTQYF
TRBJ1-2 14 TRBV9 CASSLRTGKDGYTF
TRBJ2-6 17 TRBV27 CASSQMGGPGGANVLTF
TRBJ2-3 15 TRBV4-1 CASSREGGGTDTQYF
TRBJ1-2 16 TRBV19 CASSTTGGDFGYGYTF
TRBJ1-1 12 TRBV29-1 CSVGERQGATFF
TRBJ2-1 17 TRBV5-1 CATRRGPSVISYNEQFF
TRBJ2-2 17 TRBV5-1 CATKRAGQGANTGELFF
TRBJ2-1 16 TRBV20-1 CSAREQAARGWNEQFF
TRBJ2-7 15 TRBV21-1 CASTNPGQMSYEQYF
TRBJ1-1 15 TRBV29-1 CSVTAGQGVNTEAFF
TRBJ1-2 15 TRBV11-2 CASSLVGGSNYGYTF
TRBJ2-7 14 TRBV4-1 CASSQPNREQEQYF
TRBJ2-3 14 TRBV6-6 CASTSGTSTDTQYF
TRBJ1-1 16 TRBV5-1 CASSLSRTGGDTEAFF
TRBJ2-5 16 TRBV13 CASSRTPLLDQETQYF
TRBJ2-3 16 TRBV5-1 CASSSHRSSSTDTQYF
TRBJ2-3 14 TRBV20-1 CSASPLASTDTQYF
TRBJ1-2 15 TRBV9 CASSVGGVPNYGYTF
TRBJ2-1 15 TRBV28 CASSSLAGVTDEQFF
TRBJ2-7 15 TRBV5-1 CASSYLPGPPREQYF
TRBJ2-2 13 TRBV11-2 CASSWTVTGELFF
TRBJ1-5 14 TRBV2 CASTEETVSQPQHF
TRBJ2-3 13 TRBV12-3/TRBV12-4 CASRSEQSDTQYF
TRBJ2-5 16 TRBV3-1 CASTIDRSTLKETQYF
TRBJ1-1 17 TRBV4-1 CASSQDPRQGANTEAFF
TRBJ1-4 14 TRBV7-2 CASSLAPESEKLFF
TRBJ2-2 14 TRBV29-1 CSVLAGTNTGELFF
TRBJ2-2 12 TRBV11-2 CASSLWGGELFF
TRBJ2-5 12 TRBV20-1 CSALDSVETQYF
TRBJ2-1 17 TRBV11-2 CASSLDGGLIIGKGKFF
TRBJ2-3 16 TRBV10-2 CASREGTGIGGDTQYF
TRBJ2-5 14 TRBV7-2 CASSLVDPEETQYF
TRBJ2-5 13 TRBV25-1 CASSERYKETQYF
TRBJ2-1 16 TRBV4-1 CASSPGQGAFNNEQFF
TRBJ2-7 12 TRBV20-1 CSAVTSNYEQYF
TRBJ2-1 14 TRBV5-1 CASSVEGATGEQFF
TRBJ1-5 12 TRBV27 CASRASNQPQHF
TRBJ2-7 14 TRBV5-1 CASSLRESRYEQYF
TRBJ2-7 18 TRBV6-6 CASSYSVSMGQTYDEQYF